This T cell receptor (beta chain) was recorded in a study of spatial heterogeneity in lung cancer. This clonotype was seen many times. The time point is: blood at routine non-recurrence follow-up after resection. Sequencing was performed on whole RNA extracted from tumor and nontumor lung tissue, or from frozen PBMC, and the material was left unsorted. One entry per CDR3 protein, called by TCRdb with MiXCR from the 5' RACE reads. The sample has some 36,000 distinct CDR3 sequences; 6% to 9.5% are singletons. CDR3 length: 19 residues. Trimming took 2 bases from V and 1 from J; bases not matched to a gene: 13. The germline V gene has CDR1 MRHNA and CDR2 SNTAGT.

The sequences come from PBMCs, collected at follow-up. The clonotype comes from a male donor with early-stage non-small cell lung cancer. This rearrangement joins TRBV6-4 to TRBJ2-2; TRBD2 agrees at 7 bases. This CDR3 is CASSDKVLWAGVNTGELFF. For the CDR3, the DNA is TGTGCCAGCAGTGACAAGGTGTTATGGGCGGGAGTGAACACCGGGGAGCTGTTTTTT.